This T cell receptor (beta chain) was sequenced in a study of beta chain features in type 1 diabetes. This clone was counted only a few times. Its cognate antigen is unknown. This CDR3 region has 14 residues. CDR1 is LGHNA, CDR2 YNFKEQ, per germline. The V and J ends lost 4 bases and 0 bases respectively, with 8 bases between them. Whole-study findings and limits: Diminished insertions and augmented deletions at VDJ junctions characterized type 1 diabetes patients. In all four CD4+ subsets, TCRB CDR3 length was significantly, moderately reduced in type 1 diabetes.

CD4+ naive, central memory, regulatory and stem cell-like memory subsets were isolated by sorting on CD45RO/CCR7/CD25/CD127/CD95/CD27. As every portion of the isolated RNA was reverse transcribed, the sequencing read expressed TCRB transcripts. Average reads per stem cell-like memory T cell sample were roughly 1 million. TCRdb's copy holds only in-frame clones and misses some; the assay was immunoSEQ multiplex PCR. The table has more than 85,000 clones, roughly 40% seen once. Sequenced sample: stem cell memory CD4+ T cells from blood. The TCR comes from a woman younger than 35 in good health. The chain is built from TRBV4-2 and TRBJ2-3; tentatively, D is TRBD2 (5 bases). The CDR3 region has the DNA TGTGCCAGCAGCCCTAGCCAGAGCACAGATACGCAGTATTTT. Translated: CASSPSQSTDTQYF.